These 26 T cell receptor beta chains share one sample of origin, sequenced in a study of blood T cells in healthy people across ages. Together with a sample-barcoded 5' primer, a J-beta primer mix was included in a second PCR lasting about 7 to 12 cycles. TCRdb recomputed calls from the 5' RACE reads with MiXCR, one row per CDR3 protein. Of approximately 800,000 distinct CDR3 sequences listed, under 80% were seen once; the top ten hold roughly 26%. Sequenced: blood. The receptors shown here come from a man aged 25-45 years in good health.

The CDR3 DNA sequence: TGTGCCAGCAGCGAGCCCCCGAGAGCAAGCAGGACCCAAGAGACCCAGTACTTC. Its translation: CASSEPPRASRTQETQYF. This chain connects TRBV9 to TRBJ2-5; D is uncertain. The CDR3 length is 18 residues. V lost 3 bases to trimming and J lost 1 base, with 22 bases between them. Germline lookup yields CDR1 SGDLS and CDR2 YYNGEE.

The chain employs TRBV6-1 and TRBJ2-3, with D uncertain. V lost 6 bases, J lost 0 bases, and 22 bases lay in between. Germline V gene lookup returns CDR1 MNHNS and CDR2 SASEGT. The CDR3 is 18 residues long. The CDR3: CASRELETPTLSTDTQYF. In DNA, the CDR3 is TGTGCCAGCAGGGAGCTGGAGACTCCCACACTAAGCACAGATACGCAGTATTTT.

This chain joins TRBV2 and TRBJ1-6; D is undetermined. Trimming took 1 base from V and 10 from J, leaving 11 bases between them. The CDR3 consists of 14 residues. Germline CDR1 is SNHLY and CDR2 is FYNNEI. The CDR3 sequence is CASSEVGSDSPLHF. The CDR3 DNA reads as TGTGCCAGCAGTGAAGTAGGTAGTGACTCACCCCTCCACTTT.

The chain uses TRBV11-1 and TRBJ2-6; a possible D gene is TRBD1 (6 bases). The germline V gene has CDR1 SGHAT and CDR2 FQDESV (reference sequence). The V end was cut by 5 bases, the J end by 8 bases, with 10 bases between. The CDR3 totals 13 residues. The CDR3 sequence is CASSPGTTNVLTF. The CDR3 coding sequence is TGTGCCAGCAGCCCCGGGACAACCAACGTCCTGACTTTC. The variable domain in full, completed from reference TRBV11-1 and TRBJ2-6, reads EAEVAQSPRYKITEKSQAVAFWCDPISGHATLYWYRQILGQGPELLVQFQDESVVDDSQLPKDRFSAERLKGVDSTLKIQPAELGDSAMYLCASSPGTTNVLTFGAGSRLTVL.

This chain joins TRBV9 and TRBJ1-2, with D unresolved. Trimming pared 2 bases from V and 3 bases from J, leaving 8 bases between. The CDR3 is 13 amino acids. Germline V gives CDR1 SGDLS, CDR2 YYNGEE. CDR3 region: CASSVTDYYGYTF. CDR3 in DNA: TGTGCCAGCAGCGTCACGGACTACTATGGCTACACCTTC. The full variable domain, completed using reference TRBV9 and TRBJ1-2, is DSGVTQTPKHLITATGQRVTLRCSPRSGDLSVYWYQQSLDQGLQFLIQYYNGEERAKGNILERFSAQQFPDLHSELNLSSLELGDSALYFCASSVTDYYGYTFGSGTRLTVV.

The CDR3 DNA is TGCAGTGCTACCCCGGTTTCCAACACCGGGGAGCTGTTTTTT. Translation gives CSATPVSNTGELFF. V gene TRBV20-1 combines with J gene TRBJ2-2; no firm D call. Trimming left V 4 bases short and J 2 bases short, with 11 bases between. Germline-derived CDR1 and CDR2 are DFQATT and SNEGSKA (reference sequence). This CDR3 is 14 amino acids long.

CDR3 protein: CASRDGTGVGIQYF. The CDR3 nucleotides are TGTGCCAGCAGGGACGGAACTGGGGTTGGCATTCAGTACTTC. The chain combines TRBV12-3 or TRBV12-4 with TRBJ2-4, with D unclear. Trimming left V 6 bases short and J 9 bases short, with 18 bases between. The CDR3 contains 14 residues.

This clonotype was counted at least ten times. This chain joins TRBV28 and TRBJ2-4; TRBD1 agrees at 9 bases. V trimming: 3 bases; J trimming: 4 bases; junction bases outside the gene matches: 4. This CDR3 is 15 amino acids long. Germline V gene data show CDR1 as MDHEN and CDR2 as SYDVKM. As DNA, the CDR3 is TGTGCCAGCAGTTTGGCCGGGACAGGGAAAAACATTCAGTACTTC. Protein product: CASSLAGTGKNIQYF.

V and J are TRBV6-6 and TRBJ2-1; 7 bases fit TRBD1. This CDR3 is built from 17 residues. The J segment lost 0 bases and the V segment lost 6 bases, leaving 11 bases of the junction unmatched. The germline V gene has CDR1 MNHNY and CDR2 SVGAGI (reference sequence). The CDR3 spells CASRKTGTVSSYNEQFF. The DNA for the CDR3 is TGTGCCAGCAGGAAAACCGGGACAGTGAGCTCCTACAATGAGCAGTTCTTC.

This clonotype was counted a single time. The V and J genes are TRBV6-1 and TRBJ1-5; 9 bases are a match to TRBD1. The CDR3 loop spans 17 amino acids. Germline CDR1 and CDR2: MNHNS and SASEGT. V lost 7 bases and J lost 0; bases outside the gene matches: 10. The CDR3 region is CASNGQGRIDSNQPQHF. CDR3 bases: TGTGCCAGCAACGGACAGGGGAGAATAGATAGCAATCAGCCCCAGCATTTT.

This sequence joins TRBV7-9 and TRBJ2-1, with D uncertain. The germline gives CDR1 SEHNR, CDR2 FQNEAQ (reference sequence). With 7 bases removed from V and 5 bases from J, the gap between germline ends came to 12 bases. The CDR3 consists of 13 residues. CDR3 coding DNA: TGTGCCAGCAAGAATTTTAGGCACAATGAGCAGTTCTTC. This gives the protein CASKNFRHNEQFF.

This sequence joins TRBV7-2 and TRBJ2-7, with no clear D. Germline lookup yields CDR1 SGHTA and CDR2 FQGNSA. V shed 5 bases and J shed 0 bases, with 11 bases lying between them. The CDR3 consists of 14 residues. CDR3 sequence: CASSVGPDSYEQYF. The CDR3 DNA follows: TGTGCCAGCAGCGTAGGACCGGACTCCTACGAGCAGTACTTC.

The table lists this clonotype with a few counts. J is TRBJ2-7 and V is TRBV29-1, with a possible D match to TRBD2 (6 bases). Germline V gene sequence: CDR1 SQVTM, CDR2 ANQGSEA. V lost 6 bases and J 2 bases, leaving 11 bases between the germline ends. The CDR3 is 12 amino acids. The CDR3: CSVRWGAYEQYF. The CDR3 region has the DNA TGCAGCGTCCGTTGGGGGGCCTACGAGCAGTACTTC.

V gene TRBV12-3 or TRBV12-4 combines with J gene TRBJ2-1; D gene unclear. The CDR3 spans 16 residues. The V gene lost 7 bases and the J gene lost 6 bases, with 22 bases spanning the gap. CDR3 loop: CASTQNGPYDANEQFF. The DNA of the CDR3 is TGTGCCAGCACACAAAACGGGCCCTACGACGCCAATGAGCAGTTCTTC.

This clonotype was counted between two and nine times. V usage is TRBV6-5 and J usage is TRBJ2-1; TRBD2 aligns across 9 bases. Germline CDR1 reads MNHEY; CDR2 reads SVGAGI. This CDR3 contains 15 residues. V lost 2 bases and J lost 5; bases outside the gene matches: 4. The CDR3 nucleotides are TGTGCCAGCAGTTACCTGGAGCGGGGGGACAATGAGCAGTTCTTC. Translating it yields CASSYLERGDNEQFF.

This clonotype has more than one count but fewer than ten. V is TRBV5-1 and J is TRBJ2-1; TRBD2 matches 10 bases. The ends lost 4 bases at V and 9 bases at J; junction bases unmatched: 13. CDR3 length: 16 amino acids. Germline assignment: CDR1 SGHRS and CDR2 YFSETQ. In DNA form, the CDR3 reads TGCGCCAGCAGCACCACCTTAGCGGGGGGCCTTCTTGAGCAGTTCTTC. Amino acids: CASSTTLAGGLLEQFF.

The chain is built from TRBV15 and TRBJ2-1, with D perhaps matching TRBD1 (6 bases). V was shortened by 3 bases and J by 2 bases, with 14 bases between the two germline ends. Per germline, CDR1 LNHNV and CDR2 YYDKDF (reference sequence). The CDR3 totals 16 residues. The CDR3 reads CATSRDYRVTYNEQFF. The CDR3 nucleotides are TGTGCCACCAGCAGGGATTACAGGGTGACCTACAATGAGCAGTTCTTC.

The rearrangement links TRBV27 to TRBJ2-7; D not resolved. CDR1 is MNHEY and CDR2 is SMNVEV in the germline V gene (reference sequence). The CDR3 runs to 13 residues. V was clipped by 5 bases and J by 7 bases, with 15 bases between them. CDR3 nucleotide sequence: TGTGCCAGCAGTACCTATTTGGGGTCTGAGCAGTACTTC. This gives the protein CASSTYLGSEQYF.

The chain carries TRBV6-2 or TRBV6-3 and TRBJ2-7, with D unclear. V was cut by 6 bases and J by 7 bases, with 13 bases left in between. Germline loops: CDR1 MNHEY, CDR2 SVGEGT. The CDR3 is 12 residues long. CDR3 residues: CASSHQTGEQYF. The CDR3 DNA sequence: TGTGCCAGCAGCCACCAAACTGGGGAGCAGTACTTC.

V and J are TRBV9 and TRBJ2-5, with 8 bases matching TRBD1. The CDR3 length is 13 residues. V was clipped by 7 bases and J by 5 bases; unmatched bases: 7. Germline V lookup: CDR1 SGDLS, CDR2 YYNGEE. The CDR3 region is CASGTGGLETQYF. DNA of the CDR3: TGTGCCAGCGGTACAGGGGGGTTGGAGACCCAGTACTTC.

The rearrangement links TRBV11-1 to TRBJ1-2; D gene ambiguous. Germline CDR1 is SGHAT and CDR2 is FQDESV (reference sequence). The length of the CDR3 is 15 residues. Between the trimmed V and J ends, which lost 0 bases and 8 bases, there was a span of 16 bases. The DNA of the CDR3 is TGTGCCAGCAGCTTAGCCCCGGACGGTGGAGGAGGCTACACCTTC. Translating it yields CASSLAPDGGGGYTF.

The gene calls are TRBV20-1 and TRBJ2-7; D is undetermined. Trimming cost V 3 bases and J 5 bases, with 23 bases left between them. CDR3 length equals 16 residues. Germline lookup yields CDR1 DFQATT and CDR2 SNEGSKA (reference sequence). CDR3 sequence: CSASQNPRLVFNEQYF. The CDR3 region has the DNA TGCAGTGCTAGCCAGAACCCCCGGTTGGTGTTCAACGAGCAGTACTTC.

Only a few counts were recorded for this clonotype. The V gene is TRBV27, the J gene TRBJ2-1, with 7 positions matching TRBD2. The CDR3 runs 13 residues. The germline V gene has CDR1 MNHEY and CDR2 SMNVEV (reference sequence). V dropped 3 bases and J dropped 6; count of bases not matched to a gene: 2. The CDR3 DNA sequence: TGTGCCAGCAGTTTTTGGGGGGGCAATGAGCAGTTCTTC. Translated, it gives CASSFWGGNEQFF.

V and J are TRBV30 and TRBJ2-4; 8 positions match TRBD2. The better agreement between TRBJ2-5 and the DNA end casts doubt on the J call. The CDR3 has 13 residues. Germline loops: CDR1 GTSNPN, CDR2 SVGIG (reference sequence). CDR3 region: CAWRTSGAETQYF. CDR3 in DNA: TGTGCCTGGAGAACTAGCGGAGCAGAGACCCAGTACTTC.

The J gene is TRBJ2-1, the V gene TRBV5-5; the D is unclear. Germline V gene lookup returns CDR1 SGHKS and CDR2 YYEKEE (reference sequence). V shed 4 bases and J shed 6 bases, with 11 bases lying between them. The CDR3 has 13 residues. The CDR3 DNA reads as TGTGCCAGCAGCACTGGGGTCTGCAATGAGCAGTTCTTC. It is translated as CASSTGVCNEQFF.

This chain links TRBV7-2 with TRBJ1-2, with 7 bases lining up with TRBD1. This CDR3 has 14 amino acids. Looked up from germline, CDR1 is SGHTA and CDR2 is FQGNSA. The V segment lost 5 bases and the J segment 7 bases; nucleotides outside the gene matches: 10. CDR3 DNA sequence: TGTGCCAGCAGCGGGGACAGCTTTGTCTGTGGCTACACCTTC. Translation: CASSGDSFVCGYTF.